This is a list of T cell receptor beta chains from one sample in a study of regulatory T cells in long-lasting Graves disease. Via MiXCR, TCRdb re-called the multiplex PCR reads, giving one row per CDR3 protein. Found here are hundreds of thousands of distinct CDR3 sequences, around 20% of them singletons; the top ten hold 7.8%. Sequencing used peripheral blood mononuclear cells (PBMCs), obtained when the disease was refractory, from a patient treated with antithyroid drugs. These receptors originate from a female donor with Graves disease. CDR3s include the opening cysteine and the closing phenylalanine or tryptophan. The D gene is left open where the match is weak. The size of a clone is reported for some rows only, either as once, few or many, or as a class for expanded clones.

j_gene | abundance | d_gene | len | v_gene | CDR3aa | CDR3nt
TRBJ1-5 | many | TRBD1 | 14 | TRBV6-1 | CASRGTERGQPQHF | TGTGCCAGCAGAGGGACAGAACGCGGTCAGCCCCAGCATTTT
TRBJ2-5 | many | TRBD1 | 13 | TRBV7-2 | CASSPRGLETQYF | TGTGCCAGCAGTCCCAGGGGGCTAGAGACCCAGTACTTC
TRBJ2-7 | many | TRBD1 | 12 | TRBV11-2 | CASNPGGDEQYF | TGTGCCAGCAACCCAGGGGGCGACGAGCAGTACTTC
TRBJ2-5 | many | TRBD2 | 17 | TRBV20-1 | CSAIKYKKRETRETQYF | TGCAGTGCCATTAAGTACAAAAAGCGGGAGACTCGGGAGACCCAGTACTTC
TRBJ2-7 | few | TRBD2 | 15 | TRBV6-2/TRBV6-3 | CASSRERGNSYGQYF | TGTGCCAGCTCAAGAGAGCGGGGTAACTCCTACGGGCAGTACTTC
TRBJ2-7 | many | TRBD2 | 13 | TRBV20-1 | CSATSGSGREQYF | TGCAGTGCCACTAGCGGGAGTGGTCGCGAGCAGTACTTC
TRBJ2-2 | - | - | 15 | TRBV5-6 | CANSVTGANTGELFF | TGTGCCAACAGCGTTACAGGAGCGAACACCGGGGAGCTGTTTTTT
TRBJ2-5 | - | - | 12 | TRBV20-1 | CSATSYQETQYF | TGCAGTGCTACTTCGTACCAAGAGACCCAGTACTTC
TRBJ2-5 | many | TRBD2 | 15 | TRBV20-1 | CSARGAREVQETQYF | TGCAGTGCTAGAGGGGCACGGGAGGTCCAAGAGACCCAGTACTTC
TRBJ1-5 | many | - | 16 | TRBV19 | CASSIRSPRYDQPQHF | TGTGCCAGTAGTATCCGCTCGCCCCGATATGATCAGCCCCAGCATTTT
TRBJ2-2 | many | TRBD2 | 18 | TRBV27 | CASSEGLAETANTGELFF | TGTGCCAGCAGTGAGGGACTAGCGGAAACCGCGAACACCGGGGAGCTGTTTTTT
TRBJ1-2 | few | - | 13 | TRBV20-1 | CSAREPGGYGYTF | TGCAGTGCTAGAGAGCCCGGCGGCTATGGCTACACCTTC
TRBJ2-1 | - | - | 17 | TRBV25-1 | CASSDPNPRLNYNEQFF | TGTGCCAGCAGTGATCCCAACCCCCGACTAAATTACAATGAGCAGTTCTTC
TRBJ2-2 | few | - | 15 | TRBV20-1 | CSARLGPPGTGELFF | TGCAGTGCTAGGTTAGGTCCCCCCGGCACCGGGGAGCTGTTTTTT
TRBJ2-7 | many | - | 12 | TRBV3-1 | CASSRGTGEQYF | TGCGCCAGCAGCCGGGGGACGGGGGAGCAGTACTTC
TRBJ1-1 | few | - | 11 | TRBV7-9 | CASDEGTEAFF | TGTGCCAGCGACGAAGGCACTGAAGCTTTCTTT
TRBJ2-1 | few | - | 13 | TRBV11-2 | CASSSGPEVEQFF | TGTGCCAGCAGCTCTGGACCGGAGGTAGAGCAGTTCTTC
TRBJ2-7 | - | - | 13 | TRBV20-1 | CSASLIDSYEQYF | TGCAGTGCTAGTTTAATCGACTCCTACGAGCAGTACTTC
TRBJ2-7 | - | - | 13 | TRBV6-5 | CVSSYSNPYEQYF | TGTGTCAGCAGTTACTCCAACCCCTACGAGCAGTACTTC
TRBJ1-5 | many | - | 10 | TRBV18 | CASSPQPQHF | TGTGCCAGCTCACCACAGCCCCAGCATTTT
TRBJ2-4 | - | TRBD2 | 16 | TRBV6-1 | CASSKGIPGLRNIQYF | TGTGCCAGCAGTAAGGGAATCCCGGGACTAAGAAACATTCAGTACTTC
TRBJ2-7 | few | - | 15 | TRBV10-3 | CAISTRTGREDEQYF | TGTGCCATCAGTACCCGGACAGGGAGGGAGGACGAGCAGTACTTC
TRBJ1-5 | few | - | 15 | TRBV7-3 | CASSPPGRSNQPQHF | TGTGCCAGCAGCCCACCGGGACGCAGCAATCAGCCCCAGCATTTT
TRBJ2-6 | many | TRBD1 | 20 | TRBV28 | CASSRGQGNSGHSGANVLTF | TGTGCCAGCAGTCGTGGACAGGGCAACTCGGGTCACTCTGGGGCCAACGTCCTGACTTTC
TRBJ2-7 | many | - | 12 | TRBV2 | CASSEVGSGPYF | TGTGCCAGCAGTGAGGTAGGGAGTGGTCCGTACTTC
TRBJ1-1 | - | TRBD1 | 14 | TRBV29-1 | CSVVGQGGADEAFF | TGCAGCGTTGTAGGACAGGGGGGAGCTGATGAAGCTTTCTTT
TRBJ2-7 | - | - | 16 | TRBV27 | CASSLSKGGARYEQYF | TGTGCCAGCAGTTTATCTAAGGGGGGCGCGAGGTACGAGCAGTACTTC
TRBJ2-1 | few | TRBD2 | 18 | TRBV7-9 | CASSTGGGRWAPYNEQFF | TGTGCCAGCAGCACGGGGGGCGGGAGGTGGGCCCCCTACAATGAGCAGTTCTTC
TRBJ1-4 | many | - | 14 | TRBV2 | CASSEGRTREKLFF | TGTGCCAGCAGTGAAGGTCGGACTCGGGAAAAACTGTTTTTT
TRBJ1-1 | - | - | 13 | TRBV5-4 | CATTERVDTEAFF | TGTGCCACTACCGAGAGGGTTGACACTGAAGCTTTCTTT
TRBJ2-1 | - | - | 14 | TRBV6-1 | CASSDGRLAGEQFF | TGTGCCAGCAGTGATGGTAGGCTAGCTGGGGAGCAGTTCTTC
TRBJ1-1 | few | - | 18 | TRBV3-1 | CASSQDLFTGSVNTEAFF | TGTGCCAGCAGCCAAGATCTTTTTACAGGGTCGGTGAACACTGAAGCTTTCTTT
TRBJ1-1 | - | - | 11 | TRBV7-9 | CASSLALEAFF | TGTGCCAGCAGCTTAGCGCTGGAGGCTTTCTTT
TRBJ2-1 | - | TRBD2 | 14 | TRBV12-3/TRBV12-4 | CASRTSGNYNEQFF | TGTGCCAGTCGGACTAGCGGCAACTACAATGAGCAGTTCTTC
TRBJ2-2 | - | TRBD1 | 16 | TRBV19 | CASSIPGTGITGELFF | TGTGCCAGTAGTATACCCGGGACAGGGATCACCGGGGAGCTGTTTTTT
TRBJ2-2 | once | TRBD2 | 18 | TRBV5-8 | CASSIRSLAGVRDGELFF | TGTGCCAGCAGCATCCGATCTCTAGCGGGAGTTCGTGACGGGGAGCTGTTTTTT
TRBJ2-2 | few | - | 15 | TRBV24-1 | CATSDIRANTGELFF | TGTGCCACCAGTGATATACGGGCGAACACCGGGGAGCTGTTTTTT
TRBJ2-7 | many | TRBD1 | 15 | TRBV5-1 | CASSTGQGAKYEQYF | TGCGCCAGCAGCACGGGACAGGGGGCTAAGTACGAGCAGTACTTC
TRBJ1-3 | many | - | 12 | TRBV2 | CASRRSGNTIYF | TGTGCCAGCAGAAGGTCTGGAAACACCATATATTTT